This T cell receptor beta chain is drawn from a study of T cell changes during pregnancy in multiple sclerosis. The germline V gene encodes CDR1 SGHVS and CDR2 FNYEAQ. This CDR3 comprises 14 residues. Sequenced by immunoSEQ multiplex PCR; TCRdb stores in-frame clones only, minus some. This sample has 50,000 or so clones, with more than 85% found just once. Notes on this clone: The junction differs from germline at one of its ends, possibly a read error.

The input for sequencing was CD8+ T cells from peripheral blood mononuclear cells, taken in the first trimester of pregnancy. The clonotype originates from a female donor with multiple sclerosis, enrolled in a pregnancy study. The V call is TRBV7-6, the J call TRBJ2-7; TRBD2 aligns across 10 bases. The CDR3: CASSIAGGRNEQYF. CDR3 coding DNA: TGTGCCAGCAGCATAGCGGGAGGTCGGAACGAGCAGTACTTC.